Listed below are T cell receptor beta chains from one sample, sequenced in a study of T cell responses to AZD1222 COVID-19 vaccine. Assay used: immunoSEQ multiplex PCR; TCRdb lists only in-frame clones, some missing. The data show some 150,000 clones, with around 91% seen just once and less than 5.5% held by the top ten. The sequencing here drew on peripheral blood, taken on day 0 of AZD1222 vaccination. These receptor sequences come from an adult in good health. CDR3s include the opening cysteine and the closing phenylalanine or tryptophan. A D gene is named only where the DNA matches it firmly. Only some rows state a clone size, as once, few, many or a class for expanded clones.

>15|TRBJ2-3|TRBV27|.|.
TGTGCCAGCAGCCCTCCGCACGAGCGCACAGATACGCAGTATTTT
CASSPPHERTDTQYF
>12|TRBJ1-3|TRBV7-9|.|.
TGTGCCAGCAGCTTCGGGGCAGGCACCATATATTTT
CASSFGAGTIYF
>13|TRBJ2-3|TRBV12-3/TRBV12-4|.|.
TGTGCCAGCAGGACGGGTCCAACAGATACGCAGTATTTT
CASRTGPTDTQYF
>13|TRBJ1-1|TRBV6-5|.|.
TGTGCTAGCAGCCAGGTCGGCGGAACTGAAGCTTTCTTT
CASSQVGGTEAFF
>13|TRBJ2-1|TRBV5-6|.|.
TGTGCCAGCAGCTCGACCGGGGGAACGAAGCAGTTCTTC
CASSSTGGTKQFF
>15|TRBJ2-1|TRBV10-3|.|TRBD2
TGTGCCATCAGTGCGGGTAGCGGGGATTACAATGAGCAGTTCTTC
CAISAGSGDYNEQFF
>14|TRBJ2-3|TRBV19|.|.
TGTGCCAGTAGTATCCAATCAGGGGCAGATACGCAGTATTTT
CASSIQSGADTQYF
>14|TRBJ2-3|TRBV9|.|.
TGTGCCAGCAGTGCCGACAGTGGGTGGAATACGCAGTATTTT
CASSADSGWNTQYF
>14|TRBJ1-2|TRBV19|.|.
TGTGCCAGTAGGTTGAATGGGCCTAACTATGGCTACACCTTC
CASRLNGPNYGYTF
>14|TRBJ2-1|TRBV5-1|.|.
TGCGCCAGCAGCTTGGGGGCGGAAGACAATGAGCAGTTCTTC
CASSLGAEDNEQFF
>13|TRBJ1-1|TRBV6-5|.|.
TGTGCCAGCAGTCCCCGCGGGATTGACCAAGCTTTCTTT
CASSPRGIDQAFF
>13|TRBJ1-1|TRBV6-5|.|TRBD1
TGTGCCAGCAGTTACGGGACAGATACTGAAGCTTTCTTT
CASSYGTDTEAFF
>14|TRBJ1-1|TRBV7-2|.|TRBD1
TGTGCCAGCAGCCTCCAGGGGGCGCGGACTGAAGCTTTCTTT
CASSLQGARTEAFF
>9|TRBJ2-5|TRBV20-1|.|.
TGCAGTGCCGGCCCAGCCCAGTACTTC
CSAGPAQYF
>14|TRBJ2-4|TRBV28|.|.
TGTGCCAGCAGTTTAGTCGAGACCAAAAACATTCAGTACTTC
CASSLVETKNIQYF
>15|TRBJ2-1|TRBV7-3|.|TRBD1
TGTGCCAGCAGCCCAGCCGGGACAGGGTTTAACGAGCAGTTCTTC
CASSPAGTGFNEQFF
>16|TRBJ2-2|TRBV4-2|.|.
TGTGCCAGCAGCCAAGACCGGGTGGAGAACACCGGGGAGCTGTTTTTT
CASSQDRVENTGELFF
>13|TRBJ2-5|TRBV28|once|.
TGTGCCAGCAGTTTGTTAGGCCAAGAGACCCAGTACTTC
CASSLLGQETQYF
>15|TRBJ1-4|TRBV20-1|.|.
TGCAGTGCTAGTGCGTCAGGGTCCACTAATGAAAAACTGTTTTTT
CSASASGSTNEKLFF
>12|TRBJ1-2|TRBV18|.|.
TGTGCCAGCTCACCTTTAGCCTATGGCTACACCTTC
CASSPLAYGYTF
>13|TRBJ1-6|TRBV7-6|.|.
TGTGCCAGCAGTCGTCTGGGGAATTCACCCCTCCACTTT
CASSRLGNSPLHF
>15|TRBJ2-1|TRBV7-3|.|.
TGTGCCAGCAGCCACGCCGCTGCAGCCTACAATGAGCAGTTCTTC
CASSHAAAAYNEQFF
>15|TRBJ2-7|TRBV5-1|.|TRBD2
TGCGCCAGCAGCGGCACTAGCGGGGATTACTACGAGCAGTACTTC
CASSGTSGDYYEQYF
>14|TRBJ2-7|TRBV7-2|.|.
TGTGCCAGCAGCTCCACGGGGGCCTTCTACGAGCAGTACTTC
CASSSTGAFYEQYF
>15|TRBJ1-2|TRBV4-3|.|.
TGCGCCAGCAGCCGTAAGGGGGGCGCGTACTATGGCTACACCTTC
CASSRKGGAYYGYTF
>15|TRBJ2-5|TRBV6-5|.|.
TGTGCCAGCAGTACCCATCAGGCAGGACAAGAGACCCAGTACTTC
CASSTHQAGQETQYF
>16|TRBJ2-3|TRBV7-9|.|TRBD1
TGTGCCAGCAGCGCAGGGACAGGGCTCAGCACAGATACGCAGTATTTT
CASSAGTGLSTDTQYF
>16|TRBJ2-7|TRBV7-2|.|.
TGTGCCAGCAGCTTAGACGGATGGGACGGGTCCTACGAGCAGTACTTC
CASSLDGWDGSYEQYF
>16|TRBJ1-6|TRBV4-3|once|.
TGCGCCAGCAGCCAAGATTTGGGGGGGGCGAATTCACCCCTCCACTTT
CASSQDLGGANSPLHF
>16|TRBJ1-2|TRBV4-1|few|.
TGCGCCAGCAGCCAAGAGTGGGCAGGGGTCGGGAGGGGCTACACCTTC
CASSQEWAGVGRGYTF
>16|TRBJ2-6|TRBV28|.|.
TGTGCCAGCAGCCTCTTAGAGACCTCTGGGGCCAACGTCCTGACTTTC
CASSLLETSGANVLTF
>15|TRBJ2-2|TRBV5-1|.|TRBD2
TGCGCCACCAGGGAGGGACGGCGAAACACCGGGGAGCTGTTTTTT
CATREGRRNTGELFF
>16|TRBJ2-1|TRBV4-2|.|TRBD2
TGTGCCAGCAGCCAAGCCCCGGGACTAGGGTACAATGAGCAGTTCTTC
CASSQAPGLGYNEQFF